Below are 24 T cell receptor beta chains sequenced from a single sample in a study of identical twins. TCRdb used MiXCR to reprocess the 5' RACE reads, holding one entry per CDR3 protein. The sample shows hundreds of thousands of distinct CDR3 sequences, 7% of them seen only once. A further study also used this sample, focusing on yellow fever vaccine responses in identical twins.

The sample consisted of memory (CD45RO+) T cells sorted from blood. The receptors here all came from a woman aged 18-30 years in good health.

This clonotype was picked up a small number of times. CDR3 bases: TGCAGTGCCCGACTAGCGGGGGGCCTACCCTACGAGCAGTACGTC. It encodes CSARLAGGLPYEQYV. V and J are TRBV20-1 and TRBJ2-7; 13 nucleotides match TRBD2. Losses at the gene ends were 6 bases for V and 2 bases for J; bases not matched to a gene: 7. Germline CDR1 and CDR2: DFQATT and SNEGSKA (reference sequence). The CDR3 sequence is 15 residues long.

This clonotype was detected many times. This chain links TRBV11-2 with TRBJ2-3; 9 nucleotides align to TRBD2. Per germline, CDR1 SGHAT and CDR2 FQNNGV. With V trimmed by 5 bases and J by 5 bases, 5 bases remained unmatched. The CDR3 has 14 amino acids. The DNA of the CDR3 is TGTGCCAGCAGCCTAGCGGGAATAATAGATACGCAGTATTTT. This encodes CASSLAGIIDTQYF.

Ten or more counts support this clonotype. The V and J genes are TRBV7-8 and TRBJ2-7; TRBD1 agrees at 8 bases. The germline gives CDR1 SGHVS, CDR2 FQNEAQ. The V segment lost 4 bases and the J segment 3 bases; nucleotides outside the gene matches: 5. This CDR3 is built from 14 residues. The CDR3 nucleotides read TGTGCCAGCAGCTCCAACAGGGGGTACTACGAGCAGTACTTC. It specifies CASSSNRGYYEQYF.

In this sample, this clonotype turned up a few times. V usage is TRBV9 and J usage is TRBJ1-6, with D unresolved. Germline CDR1 reads SGDLS; CDR2 reads YYNGEE. V was pared by 0 bases and J by 9 bases, with 13 bases between. The CDR3 consists of 15 residues. The CDR3 reads CASSVDQALPSPLHF. In DNA form, the CDR3 reads TGTGCCAGCAGCGTAGACCAGGCGCTGCCTTCACCCCTCCACTTT.

This clonotype appeared a few times. The V call is TRBV3-1, the J call TRBJ2-7; a possible D gene is TRBD2 (6 bases). The CDR3 totals 13 residues. CDR1 is LGHDT and CDR2 is YNNKEL in the germline V gene (reference sequence). V gave up 2 bases and J gave up 9 bases, with 14 bases separating them. The CDR3 DNA reads TGTGCCAGCAGCCAATCTGTTCTGGGGGGGCAGTACGTC. The encoded protein is CASSQSVLGGQYV.

This clonotype was seen a handful of times. The J gene is TRBJ2-1, the V gene TRBV5-1; either TRBD1 or TRBD2 may fit D (7 bases each). CDR1 is SGHRS and CDR2 is YFSETQ in the germline V gene. V was clipped by 6 bases and J by 4 bases, with 17 bases between them. The length of the CDR3 is 15 residues. The CDR3 protein is CASMLTGTTYNEQFF. CDR3 nucleotides: TGCGCCAGCATGTTGACAGGGACTACATACAATGAGCAGTTCTTC.

J is TRBJ2-5 and V is TRBV20-1, with D perhaps TRBD2 (5 bases). There are 13 residues in the CDR3. Germline V gene lookup returns CDR1 DFQATT and CDR2 SNEGSKA (reference sequence). V dropped 3 bases and J dropped 5 bases, with 13 bases sitting between them. The CDR3 loop is CSASFLQRETQYF. DNA for the CDR3: TGCAGTGCTAGCTTTCTTCAGCGGGAGACCCAGTACTTC.

This clonotype was detected ten times or more. The rearrangement joins TRBV7-2 to TRBJ2-1; TRBD1 matches 9 bases. CDR1 and CDR2 from the germline V gene are SGHTA and FQGNSA. This CDR3 spans 16 amino acids. V trimming: 5 bases; J trimming: 6 bases; junction bases outside the gene matches: 11. CDR3 bases: TGTGCCAGCAGCCTATTACCGGGACAGGGTTCCAATGAGCAGTTCTTC. This encodes CASSLLPGQGSNEQFF.

The CDR3 DNA reads as TGTGCCAGCAGCTTGGGGACAGGATCCACAAGGACCTTC. Its translation is CASSLGTGSTRTF. The chain has TRBV5-5 and TRBJ1-2; 7 bases agree with TRBD1. The J segment lost 14 bases and the V segment lost 0 bases, leaving 10 bases of the junction unmatched. This CDR3 has 13 residues. CDR1 and CDR2 from the germline V gene are SGHKS and YYEKEE (reference sequence).

This clonotype was recorded many times. This sequence joins TRBV12-3 or TRBV12-4 and TRBJ2-7; 12 positions match TRBD2. J was trimmed by 2 bases and V by 6 bases; bases with no gene match: 2. CDR3 length: 14 residues. CDR3 region: CASSRLAGAYEQYF. Here the CDR3 DNA reads TGTGCCAGCAGCAGACTAGCGGGGGCCTACGAGCAGTACTTC.

This clonotype was detected a few times. The chain has TRBV11-2 and TRBJ2-1; maybe TRBD1 (6 bases). Germline V gene sequence: CDR1 SGHAT, CDR2 FQNNGV. The CDR3 totals 19 residues. The V and J ends lost 4 bases and 0 bases respectively, with 22 bases between them. This CDR3 is CASSSKVTGQTSSYNEQFF. In DNA, the CDR3 is TGTGCCAGCAGCTCCAAAGTAACGGGACAAACGAGCTCCTACAATGAGCAGTTCTTC.

This clonotype was detected ten times or more. V and J are TRBV7-2 and TRBJ2-5; TRBD1 agrees at 7 bases. With 4 bases clipped from V and 1 base from J, the junction kept 3 bases outside the gene matches. Germline V gene data show CDR1 as SGHTA and CDR2 as FQGNSA. The length of the CDR3 is 14 residues. CDR3 residues: CASSSRQGQETQYF. The CDR3 nucleotides are TGTGCCAGCAGCTCCCGACAGGGCCAAGAGACCCAGTACTTC.

In its sample, this clonotype was seen many times. This sequence joins TRBV7-8 and TRBJ2-7; D is ambiguous. CDR3 size: 14 residues. Germline lookup yields CDR1 SGHVS and CDR2 FQNEAQ. V was pared by 2 bases and J by 0 bases, with 8 bases between. The CDR3 is CASSLRASSYEQYV. CDR3 nucleotide sequence: TGTGCCAGCAGCTTAAGGGCTAGCTCCTACGAGCAGTACGTC.

The chain employs TRBV3-1 and TRBJ2-5; no clear D. The germline gives CDR1 LGHDT, CDR2 YNNKEL (reference sequence). This CDR3 comprises 14 residues. V was clipped by 4 bases and J by 1 base, with 10 bases between them. CDR3 sequence reads: CASSRVARQETQYF. The CDR3 nucleotides read TGTGCCAGCAGCCGAGTAGCCCGCCAAGAGACCCAGTACTTC.

This clonotype was observed many times. CDR3 DNA: TGCAGTGCTAGCCGCGGGGCCTCAACTAATGAAAAACTGTTTTTT. This sequence encodes CSASRGASTNEKLFF. The chain joins TRBV20-1 to TRBJ1-4, with D possibly TRBD1 on 5 matching bases. With 3 bases removed from V and 0 bases from J, the gap between germline ends came to 11 bases. CDR1 is DFQATT and CDR2 is SNEGSKA in the germline V gene (reference sequence). The CDR3 contains 15 residues.

There are a few counts of this clonotype. The chain has TRBV20-1 and TRBJ1-5; maybe TRBD1 (6 bases). Germline V gene sequence: CDR1 DFQATT, CDR2 SNEGSKA (reference sequence). Trimming stripped 0 bases from V and 3 bases from J, with 15 bases between. The CDR3 runs 16 residues. The CDR3, as DNA: TGCAGTGCTAGAGAACTCTACAGGGAACCCAATCAGCCCCAGCATTTT. Translation: CSARELYREPNQPQHF.

The sample holds many counts of this clonotype. The V call is TRBV6-5, the J call TRBJ2-1, with D possibly TRBD1 on 6 matching bases. The CDR3 loop spans 16 amino acids. The V end was cut by 0 bases, the J end by 0 bases, with 9 bases between. Germline lookup yields CDR1 MNHEY and CDR2 SVGAGI. The CDR3 bases are TGTGCCAGCAGTTACTCGCGAGGGGGCTCCTACAATGAGCAGTTCTTC. Protein product: CASSYSRGGSYNEQFF.

The chain uses TRBV29-1 and TRBJ2-5; a weak D match, TRBD2 (6 bases). This CDR3 contains 15 residues. Germline V gene data show CDR1 as SQVTM and CDR2 as ANQGSEA. The ends were cut back, 5 bases at V and 5 bases at J, with 21 bases in the middle. The CDR3 DNA sequence: TGCAGCGTTCCCCCCGAGGGGCGGGGAAGTGAGACCCAGTACTTC. Its protein product is CSVPPEGRGSETQYF.

This clonotype was seen more than once but under ten times. The chain joins TRBV7-2 to TRBJ2-2; D is possibly TRBD1 or TRBD2 (5 bases each). V was shortened by 3 bases and J by 5 bases, with 13 bases between the two germline ends. CDR1 and CDR2 from the germline V gene are SGHTA and FQGNSA. The CDR3 is 15 residues long. The CDR3 DNA is TGTGCCAGCAGCTTCGGTGGGACCAAAACCGGGGAGCTGTTTTTT. It is translated as CASSFGGTKTGELFF.

This chain links TRBV6-2 or TRBV6-3 with TRBJ2-1; 12 bases align to TRBD1. V shed 5 bases, J shed 8 bases, and the junction held 7 bases outside the gene matches. The CDR3 contains 15 residues. Germline-derived CDR1 and CDR2 are MNHEY and SVGEGT. The CDR3 DNA is TGTGCCAGCAGTCAAGGGACAGGGGGCAGGGATGAGCAGTTCTTC. Translated, it gives CASSQGTGGRDEQFF.

This clonotype was counted between two and nine times. This sequence joins TRBV27 and TRBJ2-1; no definite D call. This CDR3 comprises 15 residues. V lost 5 bases, J lost 0 bases, and 11 bases lay in between. Germline lookup yields CDR1 MNHEY and CDR2 SMNVEV (reference sequence). The CDR3 DNA is TGTGCCAGCAGTCAAACAGTGAGCTCCTACAATGAGCAGTTCTTC. This sequence encodes CASSQTVSSYNEQFF.

The chain employs TRBV5-1 and TRBJ2-5; TRBD1 matches 11 bases. This CDR3 has 15 residues. After removal of 4 bases from V and 5 bases from J, the junction contained 7 bases not matched to a gene. Per the germline V gene, CDR1 is SGHRS and CDR2 is YFSETQ. CDR3 loop: CASSLTDRGPETQYF. As DNA, the CDR3 is TGCGCCAGCAGCCTCACGGACAGGGGGCCGGAGACCCAGTACTTC.

The V gene is TRBV3-1, the J gene TRBJ1-1, with no clear D. The V gene lost 4 bases and the J gene lost 3 bases, with 15 bases spanning the gap. This CDR3 spans 15 amino acids. The germline CDR1 and CDR2 sequences are LGHDT and YNNKEL (reference sequence). DNA for the CDR3: TGTGCCAGCAGCCTAGGAAGGTGGGAGGACACTGAAGCTTTCTTT. Residues: CASSLGRWEDTEAFF.

This clonotype was counted ten times or more. The genes are TRBV12-3 or TRBV12-4 and TRBJ1-6, with TRBD1 as a possible D gene (6 bases). The CDR3 sequence is 14 residues long. Trimming shortened V by 6 bases and J by 7 bases, and 13 bases separated the two germline ends. CDR3 amino acids: CASRPGHPNSPLHF. CDR3 sequence (DNA): TGTGCCAGCAGGCCGGGACACCCGAATTCACCCCTCCACTTT.